This T cell receptor beta chain was obtained from a study of CD8+ T cells in alopecia areata. Points from the study as a whole: Patients shared TCRs less clearly than mice did, possibly owing to HLA. Normal scalp had lower clonality than lesional scalp, with alopecia totalis/universalis lesions showing this most strongly.

A word on this clone: What it recognizes is unknown.

Extracted from the samples, RNA was reverse transcribed into cDNA to serve as the sequencing template. The method was immunoSEQ multiplex PCR; TCRdb's version includes in-frame clones alone and lacks a portion of them. Among about 200,000 clones listed, 56% were seen once. Sorted out of PBMCs were CD4+ T cells and CD8+ T cells. The CDR3 contains 15 residues. V lost 2 bases and J 7 bases, leaving 18 bases between the germline ends. From germline, CDR1 is SGHRS and CDR2 YFSETQ. V is TRBV5-1 and J is TRBJ1-1; D is perhaps TRBD1 (6 bases). The specimen sequenced was CD8+ T cells sorted from blood. This TCR was recovered from a human donor in good health. The CDR3: CASSLQGIDSSEAFF. CDR3 nucleotide sequence: TGCGCCAGCAGCTTACAGGGAATCGACTCGAGTGAAGCTTTCTTT. The entire variable domain, with the rest obtained from reference TRBV5-1 and TRBJ1-1, is as follows: KAGVTQTPRYLIKTRGQQVTLSCSPISGHRSVSWYQQTPGQGLQFLFEYFSETQRNKGNFPGRFSGRQFSNSRSEMNVSTLELGDSALYLCASSLQGIDSSEAFFGQGTRLTVV.